The clone carrying this TCR beta chain was detected a few times. What it binds is not known. The sample belongs to a study of T cell responses to AZD1222 COVID-19 vaccine. General study points: Receipt of two AZD1222 doses was followed by a rise in Spike-specific TCR breadth and depth. Repertoires were obtained solely post-peak T cell response. AZD1222 recipients seropositive at baseline numbered only six or seven. Clonal diversity was possibly underestimated; the donors were predominantly white British and more often female.

Only in-frame clones appear in the TCRdb table, and some are missing; sequencing was by immunoSEQ multiplex PCR. The sample consists of approximately 150,000 clones, around nine tenths of them appearing once. CDR3 length equals 16 residues. Germline values: CDR1 MNHEY, CDR2 SVGAGI. Trimming left V 0 bases short and J 3 bases short, with 14 bases between. This TCR was sampled from an adult in good health. The chain recombines TRBV6-5 with TRBJ1-2; no clear D gene. Sequencing used peripheral blood, obtained on day 0 of AZD1222 vaccination. The CDR3 DNA is TGTGCCAGCAGTTACTCCTCACATCACCGGGACTATGGCTACACCTTC. Translated, it gives CASSYSSHHRDYGYTF.